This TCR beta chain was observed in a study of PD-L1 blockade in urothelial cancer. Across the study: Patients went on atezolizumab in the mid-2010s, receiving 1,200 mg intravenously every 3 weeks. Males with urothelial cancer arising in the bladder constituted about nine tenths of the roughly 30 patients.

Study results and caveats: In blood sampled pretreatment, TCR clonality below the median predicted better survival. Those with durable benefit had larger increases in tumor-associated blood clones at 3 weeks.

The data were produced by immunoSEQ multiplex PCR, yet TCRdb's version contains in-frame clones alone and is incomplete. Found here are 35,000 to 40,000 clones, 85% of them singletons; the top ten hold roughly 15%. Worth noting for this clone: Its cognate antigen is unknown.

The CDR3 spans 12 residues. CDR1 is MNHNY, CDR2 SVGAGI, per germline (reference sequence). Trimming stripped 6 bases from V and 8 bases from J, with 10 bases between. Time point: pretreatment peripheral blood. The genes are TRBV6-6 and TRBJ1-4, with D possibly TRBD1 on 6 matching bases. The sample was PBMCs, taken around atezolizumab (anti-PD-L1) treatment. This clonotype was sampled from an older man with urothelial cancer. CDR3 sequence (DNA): TGTGCCAGCAGCCCCGGACAGGAAAAACTGTTTTTT. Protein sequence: CASSPGQEKLFF.